Listed below are T cell receptor beta chains from one sample, sequenced in a study of T cells after yellow fever vaccination. MiXCR was run by TCRdb on the 5' RACE reads, yielding one entry per CDR3 protein. This sample has 310,000 or so distinct CDR3 sequences, with around 6.8% found just once. The sample consisted of PBMCs, taken about 41 days after the first yellow fever vaccination. These receptors came from a man aged 18-30 years who received the YFV17D yellow fever vaccine. Each CDR3 is given with its conserved first and last residue. The D gene is left open where the match is weak. Clone size appears in some rows only: once, few, many, or a class for an expanded clone.

TRBD1,TRBJ2-5,TRBV12-3/TRBV12-4,few,CASSRTGRQETQYF,TGTGCCAGCAGTCGGACAGGGCGGCAAGAGACCCAGTACTTC
NA,TRBJ2-7,TRBV5-4,few,CASSLAKGGEQYF,TGTGCCAGCAGCTTGGCCAAAGGCGGGGAGCAGTACTTC
TRBD2,TRBJ2-1,TRBV5-5,few,CASSSMIIGLAWSNEQFF,TGTGCCAGCAGCTCCATGATTATAGGACTAGCGTGGTCCAATGAGCAGTTCTTC
NA,TRBJ2-1,TRBV15,NA,CATSRDWGRLFF,TGTGCCACCAGCAGAGACTGGGGGAGATTGTTCTTC
NA,TRBJ1-2,TRBV10-3,NA,CATRDTDYGYTF,TGTGCCACCCGCGACACCGACTATGGCTACACCTTC
NA,TRBJ2-2,TRBV11-1,NA,CASSLTWIANTGELFF,TGTGCCAGCAGCTTAACGTGGATCGCGAACACCGGGGAGCTGTTTTTT
NA,TRBJ2-2,TRBV7-9,few,CASTVYTGELFF,TGTGCCAGCACAGTTTATACCGGGGAGCTGTTTTTT
NA,TRBJ2-5,TRBV7-6,many,CASTPGYQETQYF,TGTGCCAGCACCCCAGGGTACCAAGAGACCCAGTACTTC
NA,TRBJ2-7,TRBV12-3/TRBV12-4,few,CASSFRVYEQYF,TGTGCCAGCAGTTTTCGTGTCTACGAGCAGTACTTC
NA,TRBJ2-7,TRBV20-1,NA,CSANPGTGSSYEQYF,TGCAGTGCTAATCCCGGGACGGGGAGCTCCTACGAGCAGTACTTC